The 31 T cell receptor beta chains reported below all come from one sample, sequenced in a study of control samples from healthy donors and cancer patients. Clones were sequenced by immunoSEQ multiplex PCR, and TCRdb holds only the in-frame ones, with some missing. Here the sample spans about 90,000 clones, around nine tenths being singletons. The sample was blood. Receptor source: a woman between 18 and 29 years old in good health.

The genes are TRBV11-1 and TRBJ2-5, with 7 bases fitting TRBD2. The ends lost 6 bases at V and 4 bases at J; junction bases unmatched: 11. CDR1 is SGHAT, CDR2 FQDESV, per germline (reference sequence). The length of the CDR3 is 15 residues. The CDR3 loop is CASRTRGEGGETQYF. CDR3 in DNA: TGTGCCAGCAGAACCAGAGGGGAGGGTGGAGAGACCCAGTACTTC.

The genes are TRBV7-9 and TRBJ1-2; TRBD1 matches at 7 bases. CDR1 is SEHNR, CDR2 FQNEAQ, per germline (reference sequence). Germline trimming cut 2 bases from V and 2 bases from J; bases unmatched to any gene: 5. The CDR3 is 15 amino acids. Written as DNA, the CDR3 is TGTGCCAGCAGCTTAAGTGACAGGGTCAACTATGGCTACACCTTC. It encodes CASSLSDRVNYGYTF.

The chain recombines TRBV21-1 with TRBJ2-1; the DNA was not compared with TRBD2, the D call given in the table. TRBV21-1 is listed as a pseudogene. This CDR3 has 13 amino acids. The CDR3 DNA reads TGTGCCAGCAGCAACAGTGTGACTCGTGAGCAGTTCTTC. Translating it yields CASSNSVTREQFF.

CDR3 amino acids: CAGSGTGYGYTF. CDR3 nucleotide sequence: TGTGCCGGATCAGGGACCGGCTATGGCTACACCTTC. This rearrangement joins TRBV19 to TRBJ1-2, with D possibly TRBD1 on 5 matching bases. CDR1 is LNHDA and CDR2 is SQIVND in the germline V gene (reference sequence). Between the trimmed V and J ends, which lost 11 bases and 4 bases, there was a span of 14 bases. The CDR3 runs to 12 residues.

The CDR3 sequence: CASSNGPLRGSSYNEQFF. In nucleotides, the CDR3 is TGTGCCAGCAGTAACGGCCCCCTGAGGGGGAGCTCCTACAATGAGCAGTTCTTC. The chain carries TRBV7-2 and TRBJ2-1, with D possibly matching TRBD1 (6 bases). This CDR3 is built from 18 residues. Germline V CDR1 and CDR2: SGHTA, FQGNSA. Trimming took 6 bases from V and 0 from J, leaving 21 bases between them.

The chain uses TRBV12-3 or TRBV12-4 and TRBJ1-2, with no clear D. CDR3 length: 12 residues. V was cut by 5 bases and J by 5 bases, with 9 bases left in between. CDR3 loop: CASSHPLYGYTF. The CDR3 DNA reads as TGTGCCAGCAGTCACCCGTTGTATGGCTACACCTTC.

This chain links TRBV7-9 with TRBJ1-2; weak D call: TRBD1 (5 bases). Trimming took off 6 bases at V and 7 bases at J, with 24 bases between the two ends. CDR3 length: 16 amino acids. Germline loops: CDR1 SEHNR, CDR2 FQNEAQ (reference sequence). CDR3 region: CASRPQGPGMEVGYTF. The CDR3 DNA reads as TGTGCCAGCAGACCCCAGGGACCGGGAATGGAGGTTGGCTACACCTTC.

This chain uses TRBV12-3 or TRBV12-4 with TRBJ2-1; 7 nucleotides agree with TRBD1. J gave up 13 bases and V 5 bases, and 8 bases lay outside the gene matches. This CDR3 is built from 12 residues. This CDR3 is CASSPDRVGQFF. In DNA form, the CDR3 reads TGTGCCAGCAGTCCTGACAGGGTTGGACAGTTCTTC.

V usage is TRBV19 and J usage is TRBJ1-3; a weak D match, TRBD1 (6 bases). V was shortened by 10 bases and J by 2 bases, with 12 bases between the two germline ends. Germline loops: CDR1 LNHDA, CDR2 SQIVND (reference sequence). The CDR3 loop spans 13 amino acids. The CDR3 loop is CATLDRTGNTIYF. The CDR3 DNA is TGTGCCACCCTGGACAGAACTGGAAACACCATATATTTT.

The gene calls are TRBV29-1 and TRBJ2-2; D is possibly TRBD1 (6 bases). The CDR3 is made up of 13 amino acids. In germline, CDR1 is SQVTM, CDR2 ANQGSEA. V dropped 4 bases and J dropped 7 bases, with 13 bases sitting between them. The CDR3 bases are TGCAGCGTTGGAGAACAGGGAGACGGGGAGCTGTTTTTT. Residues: CSVGEQGDGELFF.

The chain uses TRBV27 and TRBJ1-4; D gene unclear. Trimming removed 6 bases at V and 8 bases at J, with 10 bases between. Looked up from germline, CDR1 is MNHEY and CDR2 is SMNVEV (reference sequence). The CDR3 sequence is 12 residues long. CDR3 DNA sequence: TGTGCCAGCAGGAGGATGAACGAAAAACTGTTTTTT. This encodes CASRRMNEKLFF.

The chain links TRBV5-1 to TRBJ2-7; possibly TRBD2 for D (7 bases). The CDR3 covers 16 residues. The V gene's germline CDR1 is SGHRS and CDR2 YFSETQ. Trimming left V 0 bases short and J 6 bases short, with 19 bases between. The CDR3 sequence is CASSLASGGLKGEQYF. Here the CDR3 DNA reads TGCGCCAGCAGCTTGGCATCCGGGGGGCTGAAGGGCGAGCAGTACTTC.

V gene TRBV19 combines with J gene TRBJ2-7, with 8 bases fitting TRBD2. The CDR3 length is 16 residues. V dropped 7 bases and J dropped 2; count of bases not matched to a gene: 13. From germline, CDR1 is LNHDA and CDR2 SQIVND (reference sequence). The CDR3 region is CASTRGGDRSPYEQYF. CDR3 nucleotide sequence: TGTGCCAGTACCCGGGGGGGAGACAGAAGCCCCTACGAGCAGTACTTC.

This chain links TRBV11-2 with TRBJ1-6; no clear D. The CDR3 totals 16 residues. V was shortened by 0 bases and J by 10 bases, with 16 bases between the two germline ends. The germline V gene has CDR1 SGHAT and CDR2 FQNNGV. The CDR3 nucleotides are TGTGCCAGCAGCTTAGACCGGGGAACAAGCCAATCACCCCTCCACTTT. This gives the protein CASSLDRGTSQSPLHF.

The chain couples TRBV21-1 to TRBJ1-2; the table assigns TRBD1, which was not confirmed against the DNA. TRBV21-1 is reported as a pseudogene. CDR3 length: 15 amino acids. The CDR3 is CASSKRWGQSYGYTF. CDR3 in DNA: TGTGCCAGCAGCAAAAGATGGGGACAGAGCTATGGCTACACCTTC.

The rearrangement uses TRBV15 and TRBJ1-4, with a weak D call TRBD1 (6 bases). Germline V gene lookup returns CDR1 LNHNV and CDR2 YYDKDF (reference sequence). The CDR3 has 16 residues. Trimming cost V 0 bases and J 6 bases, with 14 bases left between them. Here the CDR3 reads CATSRELGRGDEKLFF. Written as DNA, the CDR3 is TGTGCCACCAGCAGAGAGTTGGGGAGGGGGGATGAAAAACTGTTTTTT.

The CDR3 region is CASRTSGTDTQYF. Written as DNA, the CDR3 is TGTGCCAGCAGAACAAGCGGGACAGATACGCAGTATTTT. This chain links TRBV12-3 or TRBV12-4 with TRBJ2-3; D possibly corresponds to TRBD2 (6 bases). V gave up 6 bases and J gave up 3 bases, with 10 bases separating them. This CDR3 region has 13 residues.

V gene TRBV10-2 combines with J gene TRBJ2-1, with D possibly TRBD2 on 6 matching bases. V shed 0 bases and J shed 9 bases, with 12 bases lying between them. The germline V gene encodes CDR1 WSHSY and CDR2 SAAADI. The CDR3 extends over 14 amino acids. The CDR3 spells CASSESASAGEQFF. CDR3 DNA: TGCGCCAGCAGTGAGTCTGCTAGCGCTGGTGAGCAGTTCTTC.

The CDR3 DNA reads as TGTGCCAGCAGCTTAGGGGTTTCGGGGGGCAGCAATCAGCCCCAGCATTTT. As protein: CASSLGVSGGSNQPQHF. The chain links TRBV7-6 to TRBJ1-5, with a weak D call TRBD1 (6 bases). V gave up 1 base and J gave up 1 base, with 14 bases separating them. The CDR3 is 17 residues long. Germline CDR1 and CDR2: SGHVS and FNYEAQ.

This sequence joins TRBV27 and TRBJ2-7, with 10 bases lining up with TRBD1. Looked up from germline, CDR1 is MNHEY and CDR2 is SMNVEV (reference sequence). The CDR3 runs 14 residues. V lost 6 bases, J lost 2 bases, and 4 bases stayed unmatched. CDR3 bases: TGTGCCAGCAGAGACAGGGGGCTAACCTACGAGCAGTACTTC. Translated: CASRDRGLTYEQYF.

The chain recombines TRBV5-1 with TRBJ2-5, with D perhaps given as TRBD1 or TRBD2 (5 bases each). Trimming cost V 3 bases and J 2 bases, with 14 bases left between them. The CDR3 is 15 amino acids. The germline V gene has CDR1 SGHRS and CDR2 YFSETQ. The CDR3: CASSSTGTPQETQYF. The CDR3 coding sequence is TGCGCCAGCAGCTCAACCGGGACCCCTCAAGAGACCCAGTACTTC.

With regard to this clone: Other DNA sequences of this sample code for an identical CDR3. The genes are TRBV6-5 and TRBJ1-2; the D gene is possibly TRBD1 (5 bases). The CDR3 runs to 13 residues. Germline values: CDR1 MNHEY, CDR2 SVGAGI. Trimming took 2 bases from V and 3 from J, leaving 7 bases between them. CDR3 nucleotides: TGTGCCAGCAGTTACAGGGGTTACTATGGCTACACCTTC. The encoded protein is CASSYRGYYGYTF.

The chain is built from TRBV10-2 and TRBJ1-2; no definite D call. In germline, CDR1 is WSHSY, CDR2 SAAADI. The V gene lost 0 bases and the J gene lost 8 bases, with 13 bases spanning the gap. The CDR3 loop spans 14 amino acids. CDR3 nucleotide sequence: TGCGCCAGCAGTGAGTCGGGTCCCCCTCGCGGCTACACCTTC. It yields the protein CASSESGPPRGYTF.

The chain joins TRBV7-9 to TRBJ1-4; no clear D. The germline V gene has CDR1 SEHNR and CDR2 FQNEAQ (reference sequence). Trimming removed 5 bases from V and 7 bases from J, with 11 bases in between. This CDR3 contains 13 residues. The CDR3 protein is CASSPVTFEKLFF. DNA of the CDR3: TGTGCCAGCAGCCCTGTGACATTTGAAAAACTGTTTTTT.

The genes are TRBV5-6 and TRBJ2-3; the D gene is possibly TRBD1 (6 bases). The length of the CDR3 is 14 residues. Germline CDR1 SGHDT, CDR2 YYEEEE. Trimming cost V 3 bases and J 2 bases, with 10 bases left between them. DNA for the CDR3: TGTGCCAGCAGCTCGGACAGTTCCACAGATACGCAGTATTTT. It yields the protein CASSSDSSTDTQYF.

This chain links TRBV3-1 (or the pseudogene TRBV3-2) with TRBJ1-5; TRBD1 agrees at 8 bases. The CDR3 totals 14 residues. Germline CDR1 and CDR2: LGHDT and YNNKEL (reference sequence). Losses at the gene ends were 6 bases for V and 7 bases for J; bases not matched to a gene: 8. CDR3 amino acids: CASSRTGLHQPQHF. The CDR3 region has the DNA TGTGCCAGCAGTAGGACAGGGCTGCACCAGCCCCAGCATTTT.

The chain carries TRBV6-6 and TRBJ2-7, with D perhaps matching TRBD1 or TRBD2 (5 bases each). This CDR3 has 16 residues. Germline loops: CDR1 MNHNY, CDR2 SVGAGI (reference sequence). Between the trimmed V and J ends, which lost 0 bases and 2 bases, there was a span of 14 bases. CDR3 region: CASSYSFGAVTYEQYF. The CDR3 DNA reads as TGTGCCAGCAGTTACTCCTTCGGGGCCGTTACCTACGAGCAGTACTTC.

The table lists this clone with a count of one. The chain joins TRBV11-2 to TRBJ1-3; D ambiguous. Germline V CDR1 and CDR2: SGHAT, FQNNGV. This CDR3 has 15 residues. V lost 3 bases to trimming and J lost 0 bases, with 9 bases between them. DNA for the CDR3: TGTGCCAGCAGCTTTGGTCCCAGCTCTGGAAACACCATATATTTT. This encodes CASSFGPSSGNTIYF.

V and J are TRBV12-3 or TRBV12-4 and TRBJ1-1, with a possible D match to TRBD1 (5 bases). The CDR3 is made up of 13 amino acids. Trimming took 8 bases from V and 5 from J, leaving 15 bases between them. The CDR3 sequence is CASGDVTGTEAFF. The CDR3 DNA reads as TGTGCCAGCGGGGACGTTACCGGGACTGAAGCTTTCTTT.

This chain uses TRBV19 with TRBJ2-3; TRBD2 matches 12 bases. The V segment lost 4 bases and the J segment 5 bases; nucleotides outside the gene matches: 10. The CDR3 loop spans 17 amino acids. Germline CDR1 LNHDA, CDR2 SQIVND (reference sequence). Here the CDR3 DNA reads TGTGCCAGTAGTAGTAGTTTGCGGGGACTAGCGGGAGATACGCAGTATTTT. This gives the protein CASSSSLRGLAGDTQYF.

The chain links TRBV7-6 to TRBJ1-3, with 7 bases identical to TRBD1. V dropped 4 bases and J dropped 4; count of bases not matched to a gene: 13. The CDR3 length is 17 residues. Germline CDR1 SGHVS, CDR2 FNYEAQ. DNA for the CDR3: TGTGCCAGCAGCTCAGGAGACACAGGGGTAGCCGGAAACACCATATATTTT. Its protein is CASSSGDTGVAGNTIYF.